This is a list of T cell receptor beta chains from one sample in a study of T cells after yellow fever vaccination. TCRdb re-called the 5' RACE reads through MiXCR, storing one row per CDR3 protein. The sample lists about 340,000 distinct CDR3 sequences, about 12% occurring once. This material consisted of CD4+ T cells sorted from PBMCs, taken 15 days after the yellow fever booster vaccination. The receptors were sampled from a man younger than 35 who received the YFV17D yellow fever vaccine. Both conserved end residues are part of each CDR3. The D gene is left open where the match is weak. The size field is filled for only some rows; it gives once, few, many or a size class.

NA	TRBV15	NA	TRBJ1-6	TGTGCCACCAGCAGAGACAGAAATTCACCCCTCCACTTT	CATSRDRNSPLHF
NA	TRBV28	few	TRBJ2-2	TGTGCCAGCAGTTTATTTGGGGACACCGGGGAGCTGTTTTTT	CASSLFGDTGELFF
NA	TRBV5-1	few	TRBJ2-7	TGCGCCAGCAGCGACTACTACGAGCAGTACTTC	CASSDYYEQYF
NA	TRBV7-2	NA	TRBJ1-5	TGTGCCAGCAGCCCTCGGGATCAGCCCCAGCATTTT	CASSPRDQPQHF
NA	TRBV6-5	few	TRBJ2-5	TGTGCCAGCAGGCCAAGCGCCCGCAGTAAAGAGACCCAGTACTTC	CASRPSARSKETQYF
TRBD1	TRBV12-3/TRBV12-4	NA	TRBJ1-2	TGTGCCAGCAGTTCAGGGGGCAGCACTAACTATGGCTACACCTTC	CASSSGGSTNYGYTF
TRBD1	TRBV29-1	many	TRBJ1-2	TGCAGCGTTCAGGGGGCCTCTGGCTACACCTTC	CSVQGASGYTF
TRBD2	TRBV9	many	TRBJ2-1	TGTGCCAGCAGCGTAGGGAGGCTAGCGGGGGGGCTCCGTTCCTACAATGAGCAGTTCTTC	CASSVGRLAGGLRSYNEQFF
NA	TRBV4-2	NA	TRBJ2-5	TGTGCCAGCAGCCAACGGTTAGGGCCGCAAGAGACCCAGTACTTC	CASSQRLGPQETQYF
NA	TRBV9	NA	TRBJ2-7	NA	CASSVGPGASYEQYF
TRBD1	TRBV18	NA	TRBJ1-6	TGTGCCAGCTCACCGACAGGGGGCATCATCGATAATTCACCCCTCCACTTT	CASSPTGGIIDNSPLHF
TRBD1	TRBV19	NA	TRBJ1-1	TGTGCCAGTAGTATAAGGCCCAGGGGGAGTACTGAAGCTTTCTTT	CASSIRPRGSTEAFF
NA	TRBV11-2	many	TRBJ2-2	TGTGCCAGCAGCCGACCCGATAGGACCGGGGAGCTGTTTTTT	CASSRPDRTGELFF
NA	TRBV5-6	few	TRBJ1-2	TGTGCCAGCAATTCGTGGGTGCGCCACCCTCTCTACACCTTC	CASNSWVRHPLYTF
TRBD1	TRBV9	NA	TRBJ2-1	TGTGCCAGCAGCCCCCGAGACAGGGTATCATACTTCTTC	CASSPRDRVSYFF
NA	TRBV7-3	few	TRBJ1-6	TGTGCCAGCAGCTTAGCAACAGGCTATAATTCACCCCTCCACTTT	CASSLATGYNSPLHF
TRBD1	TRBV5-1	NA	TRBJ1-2	TGCGCCAGCAGCCTACTGTCGGGACAGGGGAACTATGGCTACACCTTC	CASSLLSGQGNYGYTF
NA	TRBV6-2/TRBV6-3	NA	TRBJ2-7	TGTGCCAGCCGAACGGGAAATTCCTACGAGCAGTACTTC	CASRTGNSYEQYF
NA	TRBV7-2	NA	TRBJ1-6	TGTGCCTCACGGACCGAGAGCTCCTTTAATTCACCCCTCCACTTT	CASRTESSFNSPLHF
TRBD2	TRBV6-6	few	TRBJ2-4	TGTGCCAGCAGTTACCCGGGACTAGCGGGGGTAAACATTCAGTACTTC	CASSYPGLAGVNIQYF
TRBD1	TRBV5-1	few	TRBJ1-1	TGCGCCAGCAAATTCGTGACAGGGGGCGCGGGCACTGAAGCTTTCTTT	CASKFVTGGAGTEAFF
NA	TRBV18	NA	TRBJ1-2	TGTGCCAGCGCCCTCGAGGAGGATTATGGCTACACCTTC	CASALEEDYGYTF
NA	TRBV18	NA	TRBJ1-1	TGTGCCAGCACAATAGGGCGGCGGGGGGTGAGGAACACTGAAGCTTTCTTT	CASTIGRRGVRNTEAFF
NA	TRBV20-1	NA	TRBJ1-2	TGCAGTGCTATGCTTCGTATGGGGAACTATGGCTACACCTTC	CSAMLRMGNYGYTF
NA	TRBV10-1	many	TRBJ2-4	TGCGCCAGCAGTGACAGGGGATCCAAAAACATTCAGTACTTC	CASSDRGSKNIQYF
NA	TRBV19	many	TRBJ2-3	TGTGCCAGTAGTGCCGGGACAACCAGGGATACGCAGTATTTT	CASSAGTTRDTQYF
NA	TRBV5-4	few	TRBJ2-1	TGTGCCAGCAGCTTGCCGCGGGAAACCCGGGTCTTC	CASSLPRETRVF
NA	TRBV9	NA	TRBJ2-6	TGTGCCAGCAGCGCCTATAACGCCTCTGGGGCCAACGTCCTGACTTTC	CASSAYNASGANVLTF
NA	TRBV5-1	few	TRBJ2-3	TGCGCCAGCAGTCGGGAATTCACAGATACGCAGTATTTT	CASSREFTDTQYF
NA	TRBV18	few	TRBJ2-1	TGTGCCAGCTCACCCTCTTTCCGAGACACATACAATGAGCAGTTCTTC	CASSPSFRDTYNEQFF
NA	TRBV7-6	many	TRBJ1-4	TGTGCCAGCAGCTTATACAATGAAAAACTGTTTTTT	CASSLYNEKLFF
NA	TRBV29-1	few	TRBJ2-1	TGCAGCCTCACCCCCCAGGGGCGTGAAGGCAATGAGCAGTTCTTC	CSLTPQGREGNEQFF
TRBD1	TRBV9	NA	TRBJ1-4	TGTGCCAGCAGCACCGGGACAGGGGGCCGGCAGGAAAAACTGTTTTTT	CASSTGTGGRQEKLFF
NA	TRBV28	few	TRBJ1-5	TGTGCCAGCTTCGGAGGATCTAGCAATCAGCCCCAGCATTTT	CASFGGSSNQPQHF
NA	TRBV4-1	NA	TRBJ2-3	TGCGCCAGCAGCTTGACCTTACGACAGAGCACAGATACGCAGTATTTT	CASSLTLRQSTDTQYF
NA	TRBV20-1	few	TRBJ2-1	TGCAGTGCTCAACGCCGGGATGAGCAGTTCTTC	CSAQRRDEQFF
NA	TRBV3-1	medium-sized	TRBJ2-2	TGTGCCAGCAGCCGGTTCGGGAACACCGGGGAGCTGTTTTTT	CASSRFGNTGELFF
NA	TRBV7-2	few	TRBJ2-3	TGTGCCAGCAGCTTAGGAATACCCACAGATACGCAGTATTTT	CASSLGIPTDTQYF
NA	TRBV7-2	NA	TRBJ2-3	TGTGCCAGCAGCTTAGCCTACAGGGCAGATACGCAGTATTTT	CASSLAYRADTQYF
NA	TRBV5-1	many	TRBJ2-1	TGCGCCAGCAGCCCTGGGACCTACAATGAGCAGTTCTTC	CASSPGTYNEQFF